The clone carrying this T cell receptor (beta chain) was recorded a few times. The data were taken from a study of T-cell reconstitution after alpha-beta-depleted transplantation in children. For TCRbeta, the library was prepared with unique molecular identifiers. From the PCR reads, TCRdb called clonotypes with MiXCR, one entry per CDR3 protein. Here the sample spans around 250,000 distinct CDR3 sequences, approximately 9.8% being singletons. In germline, CDR1 is SGHTA, CDR2 FQGTGA. V shed 6 bases and J 2 bases; nucleotides not matched to a gene: 8. The CDR3 covers 16 residues. The sequences come from PBMCs from the stem cell graft donor, collected from the stem cell graft. V gene TRBV7-3 combines with J gene TRBJ2-3; 10 nucleotides match TRBD2. The clonotype comes from a human donor who donated a stem cell graft to a child with SCID. CDR3 residues: CASSSTSGGVTDTQYF. In nucleotides, the CDR3 is TGTGCCAGCAGTTCTACAAGCGGGGGGGTCACAGATACGCAGTATTTT.